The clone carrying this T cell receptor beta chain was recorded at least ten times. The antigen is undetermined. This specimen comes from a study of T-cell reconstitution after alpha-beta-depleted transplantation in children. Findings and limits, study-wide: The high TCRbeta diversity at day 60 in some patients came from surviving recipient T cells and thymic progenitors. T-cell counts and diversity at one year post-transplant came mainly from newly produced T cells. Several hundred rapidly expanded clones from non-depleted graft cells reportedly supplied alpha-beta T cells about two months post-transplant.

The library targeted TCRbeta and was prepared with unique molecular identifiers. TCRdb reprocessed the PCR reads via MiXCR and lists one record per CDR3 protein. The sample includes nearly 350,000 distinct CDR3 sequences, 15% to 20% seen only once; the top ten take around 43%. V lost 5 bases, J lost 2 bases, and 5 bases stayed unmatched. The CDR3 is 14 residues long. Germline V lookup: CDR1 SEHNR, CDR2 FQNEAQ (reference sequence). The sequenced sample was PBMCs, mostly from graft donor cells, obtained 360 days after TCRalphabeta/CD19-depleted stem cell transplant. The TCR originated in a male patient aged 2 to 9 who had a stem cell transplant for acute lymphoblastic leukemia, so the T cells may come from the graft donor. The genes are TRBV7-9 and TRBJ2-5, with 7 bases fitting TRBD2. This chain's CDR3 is CASSQNGGQETQYF. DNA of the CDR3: TGTGCCAGCAGCCAGAACGGGGGGCAAGAGACCCAGTACTTC. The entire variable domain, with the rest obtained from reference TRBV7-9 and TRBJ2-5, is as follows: DTGVSQNPRHKITKRGQNVTFRCDPISEHNRLYWYRQTLGQGPEFLTYFQNEAQLEKSRLLSDRFSAERPKGSFSTLEIQRTEQGDSAMYLCASSQNGGQETQYFGPGTRLLVL.